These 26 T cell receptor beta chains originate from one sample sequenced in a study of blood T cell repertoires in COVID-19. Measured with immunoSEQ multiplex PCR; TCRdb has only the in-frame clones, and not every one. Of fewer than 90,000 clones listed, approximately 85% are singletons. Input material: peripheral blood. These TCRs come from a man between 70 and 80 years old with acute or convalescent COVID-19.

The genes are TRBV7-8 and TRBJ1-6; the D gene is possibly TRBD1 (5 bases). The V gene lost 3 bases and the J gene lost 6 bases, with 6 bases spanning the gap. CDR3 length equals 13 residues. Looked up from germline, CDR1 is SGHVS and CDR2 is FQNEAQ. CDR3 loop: CASSLTVNSPLHF. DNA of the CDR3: TGTGCCAGCAGCTTGACAGTTAATTCACCCCTCCACTTT.

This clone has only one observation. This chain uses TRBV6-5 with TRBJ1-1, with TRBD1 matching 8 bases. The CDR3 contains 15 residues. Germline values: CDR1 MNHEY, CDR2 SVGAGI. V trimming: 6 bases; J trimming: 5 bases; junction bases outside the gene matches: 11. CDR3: CASRTTGVVRTEAFF. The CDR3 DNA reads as TGTGCCAGCAGGACGACAGGGGTGGTTCGGACTGAAGCTTTCTTT.

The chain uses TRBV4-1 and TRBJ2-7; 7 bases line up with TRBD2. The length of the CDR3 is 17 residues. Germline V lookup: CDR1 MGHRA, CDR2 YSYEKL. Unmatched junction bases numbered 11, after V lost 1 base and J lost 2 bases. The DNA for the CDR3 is TGCGCCAGCAGCCAAGGCGGGGCGTTAGCGGGTACCTACGAGCAGTACTTC. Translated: CASSQGGALAGTYEQYF.

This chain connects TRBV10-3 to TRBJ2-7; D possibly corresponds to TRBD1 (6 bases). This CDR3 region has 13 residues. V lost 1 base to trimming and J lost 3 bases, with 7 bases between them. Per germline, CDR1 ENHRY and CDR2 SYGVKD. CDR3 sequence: CAISELQGYEQYF. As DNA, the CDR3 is TGTGCCATCAGTGAGTTACAGGGCTACGAGCAGTACTTC.

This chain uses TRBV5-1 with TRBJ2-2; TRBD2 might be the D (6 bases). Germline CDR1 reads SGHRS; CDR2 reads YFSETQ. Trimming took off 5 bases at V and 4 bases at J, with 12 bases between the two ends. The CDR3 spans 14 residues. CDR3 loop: CASRAGELTGELFF. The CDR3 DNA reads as TGCGCCAGCAGAGCGGGCGAACTCACCGGGGAGCTGTTTTTT.

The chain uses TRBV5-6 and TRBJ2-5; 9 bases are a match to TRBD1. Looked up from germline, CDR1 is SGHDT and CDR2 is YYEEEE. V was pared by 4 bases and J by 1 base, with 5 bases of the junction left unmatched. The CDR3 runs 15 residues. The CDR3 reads CASSHRGPPQETQYF. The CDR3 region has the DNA TGTGCCAGCAGCCACAGGGGGCCCCCCCAAGAGACCCAGTACTTC.

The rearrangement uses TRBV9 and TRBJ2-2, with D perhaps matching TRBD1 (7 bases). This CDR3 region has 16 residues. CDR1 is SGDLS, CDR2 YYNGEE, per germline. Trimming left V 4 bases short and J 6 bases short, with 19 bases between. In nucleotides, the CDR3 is TGTGCCAGCAGCCCACGCACGGACAGGAGGGCCGGGGAGCTGTTTTTT. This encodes CASSPRTDRRAGELFF.

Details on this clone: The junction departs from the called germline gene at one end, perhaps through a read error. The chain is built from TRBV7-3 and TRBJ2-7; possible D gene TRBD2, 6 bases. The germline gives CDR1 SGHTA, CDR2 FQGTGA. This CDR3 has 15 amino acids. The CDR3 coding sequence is TGTGCTAGCAGCTTAGTGGGGGGACCTACCTACGAGCAGTACTTC. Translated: CASSLVGGPTYEQYF.

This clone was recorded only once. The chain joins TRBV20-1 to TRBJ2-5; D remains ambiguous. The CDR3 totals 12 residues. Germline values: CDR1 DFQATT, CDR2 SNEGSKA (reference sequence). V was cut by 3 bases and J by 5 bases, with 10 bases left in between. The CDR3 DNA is TGCAGTGCTAGTTTCAAGAGGGAGACCCAGTACTTC. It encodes CSASFKRETQYF.

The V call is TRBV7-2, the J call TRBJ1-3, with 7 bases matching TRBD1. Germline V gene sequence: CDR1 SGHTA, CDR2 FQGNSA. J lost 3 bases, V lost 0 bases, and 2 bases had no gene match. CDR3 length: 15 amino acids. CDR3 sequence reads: CASSLAAGGGNTIYF. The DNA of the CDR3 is TGTGCCAGCAGCTTAGCCGCAGGGGGTGGAAACACCATATATTTT. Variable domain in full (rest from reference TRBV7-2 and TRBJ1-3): GAGVSQSPSNKVTEKGKDVELRCDPISGHTALYWYRQSLGQGLEFLIYFQGNSAPDKSGLPSDRFSAERTGGSVSTLTIQRTQQEDSAVYLCASSLAAGGGNTIYFGEGSWLTVV.

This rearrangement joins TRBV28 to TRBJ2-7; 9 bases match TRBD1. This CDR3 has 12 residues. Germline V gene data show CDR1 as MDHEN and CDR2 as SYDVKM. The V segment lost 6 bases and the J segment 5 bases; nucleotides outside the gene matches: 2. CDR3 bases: TGTGCCAGCAGGACAGGGGGAGACGAGCAGTACTTC. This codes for CASRTGGDEQYF.

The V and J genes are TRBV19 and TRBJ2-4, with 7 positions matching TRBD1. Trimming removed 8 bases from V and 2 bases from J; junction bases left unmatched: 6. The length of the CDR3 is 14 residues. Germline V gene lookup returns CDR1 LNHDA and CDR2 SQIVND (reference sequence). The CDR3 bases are TGTGCCAGTTGGACAGGCATACCCAAAAACATTCAGTACTTC. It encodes CASWTGIPKNIQYF. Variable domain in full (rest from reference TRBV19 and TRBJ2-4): DGGITQSPKYLFRKEGQNVTLSCEQNLNHDAMYWYRQDPGQGLRLIYYSQIVNDFQKGDIAEGYSVSREKKESFPLTVTSAQKNPTAFYLCASWTGIPKNIQYFGAGTRLSVL.

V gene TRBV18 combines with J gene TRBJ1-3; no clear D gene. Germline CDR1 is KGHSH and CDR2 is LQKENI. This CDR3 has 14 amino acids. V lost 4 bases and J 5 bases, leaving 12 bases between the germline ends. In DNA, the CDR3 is TGTGCCAGCTCACTTCAAGAGGGAAGAAACACCATATATTTT. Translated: CASSLQEGRNTIYF.

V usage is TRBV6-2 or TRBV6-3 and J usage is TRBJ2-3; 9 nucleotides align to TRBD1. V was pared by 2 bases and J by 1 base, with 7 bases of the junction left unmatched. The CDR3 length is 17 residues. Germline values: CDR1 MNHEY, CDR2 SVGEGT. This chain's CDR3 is CASSYPTGGVRTDTQYF. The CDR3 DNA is TGTGCCAGCAGTTACCCTACAGGGGGCGTACGCACAGATACGCAGTATTTT.

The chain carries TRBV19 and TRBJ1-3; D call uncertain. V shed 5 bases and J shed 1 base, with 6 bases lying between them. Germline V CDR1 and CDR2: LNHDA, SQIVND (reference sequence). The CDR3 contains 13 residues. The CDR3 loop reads CASSSPSGNTIYF. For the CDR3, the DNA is TGTGCCAGTAGTTCTCCTTCTGGAAACACCATATATTTT.

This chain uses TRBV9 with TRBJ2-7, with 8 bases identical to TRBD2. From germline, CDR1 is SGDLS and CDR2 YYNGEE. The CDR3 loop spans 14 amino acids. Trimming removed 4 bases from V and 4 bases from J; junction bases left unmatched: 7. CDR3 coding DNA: TGTGCCAGCAGCACCCGCGGACTAGCATACGAGCAGTACTTC. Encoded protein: CASSTRGLAYEQYF.

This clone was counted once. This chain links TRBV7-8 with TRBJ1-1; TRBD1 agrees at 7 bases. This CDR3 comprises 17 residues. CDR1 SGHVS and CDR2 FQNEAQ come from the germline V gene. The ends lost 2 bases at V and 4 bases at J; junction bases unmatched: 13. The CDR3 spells CASSLRSVQGVVTEAFF. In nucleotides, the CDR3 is TGTGCCAGCAGCTTACGGTCAGTTCAGGGGGTTGTCACTGAAGCTTTCTTT.

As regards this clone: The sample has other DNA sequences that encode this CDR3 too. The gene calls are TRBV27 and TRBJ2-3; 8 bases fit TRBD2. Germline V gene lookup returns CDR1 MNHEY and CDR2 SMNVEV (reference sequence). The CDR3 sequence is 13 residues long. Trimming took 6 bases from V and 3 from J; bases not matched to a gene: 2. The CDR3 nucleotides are TGTGCCAGCAGCCCGGGGGGGACAGATACGCAGTATTTT. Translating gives CASSPGGTDTQYF.

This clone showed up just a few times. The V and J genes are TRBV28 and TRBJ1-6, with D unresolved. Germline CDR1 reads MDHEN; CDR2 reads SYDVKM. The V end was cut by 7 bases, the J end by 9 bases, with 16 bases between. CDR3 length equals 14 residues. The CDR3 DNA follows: TGTGCCAGCAATGGAGGTGGGGATAGTTCACCCCTCCACTTT. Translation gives CASNGGGDSSPLHF. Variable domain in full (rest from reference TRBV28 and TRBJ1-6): DVKVTQSSRYLVKRTGEKVFLECVQDMDHENMFWYRQDPGLGLRLIYFSYDVKMKEKGDIPEGYSVSREKKERFSLILESASTNQTSMYLCASNGGGDSSPLHFGNGTRLTVT.

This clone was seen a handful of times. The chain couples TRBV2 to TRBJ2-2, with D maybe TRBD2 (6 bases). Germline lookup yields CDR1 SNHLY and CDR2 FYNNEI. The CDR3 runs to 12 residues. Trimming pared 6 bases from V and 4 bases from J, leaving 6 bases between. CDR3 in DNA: TGTGCCAGCAGGGGGGGCACCGGGGAGCTGTTTTTT. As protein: CASRGGTGELFF.

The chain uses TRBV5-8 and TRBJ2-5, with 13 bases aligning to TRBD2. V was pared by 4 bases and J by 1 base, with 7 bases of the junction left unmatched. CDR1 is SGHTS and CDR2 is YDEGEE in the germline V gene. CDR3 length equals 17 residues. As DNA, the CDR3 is TGTGCCAGCAGCCCCGTGGGACTAGCGGGGCCCCAAGAGACCCAGTACTTC. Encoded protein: CASSPVGLAGPQETQYF.

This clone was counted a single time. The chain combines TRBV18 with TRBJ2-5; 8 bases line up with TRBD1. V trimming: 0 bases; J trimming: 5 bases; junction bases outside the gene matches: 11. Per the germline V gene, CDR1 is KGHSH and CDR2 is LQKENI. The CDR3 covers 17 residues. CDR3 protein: CASSPPVGQGAQETQYF. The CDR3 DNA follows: TGTGCCAGCTCACCACCGGTCGGGCAGGGGGCGCAGGAGACCCAGTACTTC.

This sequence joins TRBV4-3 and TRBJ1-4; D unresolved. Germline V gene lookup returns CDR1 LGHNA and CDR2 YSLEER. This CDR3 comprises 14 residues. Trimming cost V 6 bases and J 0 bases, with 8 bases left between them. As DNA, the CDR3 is TGCGCCAGCAGTAGTCGCTCAACTAATGAAAAACTGTTTTTT. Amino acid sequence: CASSSRSTNEKLFF.

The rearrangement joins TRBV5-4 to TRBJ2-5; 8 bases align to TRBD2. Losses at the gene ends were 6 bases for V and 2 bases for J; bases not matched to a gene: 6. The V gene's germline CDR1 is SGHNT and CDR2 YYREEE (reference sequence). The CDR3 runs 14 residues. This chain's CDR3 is CASKRTSGQETQYF. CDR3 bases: TGTGCCAGCAAAAGAACTAGCGGACAAGAGACCCAGTACTTC.

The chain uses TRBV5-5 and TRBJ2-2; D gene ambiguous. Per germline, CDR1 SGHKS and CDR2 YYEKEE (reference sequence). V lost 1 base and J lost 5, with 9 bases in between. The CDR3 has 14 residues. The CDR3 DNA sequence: TGTGCCAGCAGCTTGTCGGCAGGTACCGGGGAGCTGTTTTTT. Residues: CASSLSAGTGELFF.

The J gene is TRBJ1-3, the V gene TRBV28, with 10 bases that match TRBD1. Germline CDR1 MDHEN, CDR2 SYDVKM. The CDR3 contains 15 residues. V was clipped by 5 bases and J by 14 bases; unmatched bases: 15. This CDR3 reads CASSPGGTGVAPVYF. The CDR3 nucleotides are TGTGCCAGCAGTCCCGGGGGGACAGGGGTCGCTCCCGTATATTTT.